A single T cell receptor (beta chain) is shown here with its context. This sample was included in a study of blood T cell repertoires in COVID-19. The CDR3 is 13 residues long. The germline V gene encodes CDR1 MNHEY and CDR2 SVGAGI. J gave up 6 bases and V 4 bases, and 0 bases lay outside the gene matches. Profiled with immunoSEQ multiplex PCR; TCRdb holds only in-frame clones, not every one. This table holds about 140,000 clones, 84% found once. The sequence came from an elderly woman in a cohort sampled during active or convalescent COVID-19. Sequences were obtained from peripheral blood. The J gene is TRBJ2-2, the V gene TRBV6-5; 9 nucleotides match TRBD2. This chain's CDR3 is CASSLAGAGELFF. CDR3 sequence (DNA): TGTGCCAGCAGTTTAGCGGGGGCCGGGGAGCTGTTTTTT.